The clone carrying this T cell receptor beta chain was observed many times. The sample originates from a study of T-cell memory formation after mild COVID-19. The germline gives CDR1 SGHRS, CDR2 YFSETQ. After removal of 1 base from V and 3 bases from J, the junction contained 9 bases not matched to a gene. The CDR3 is made up of 16 amino acids. Via MiXCR, TCRdb re-called the 5' RACE reads, giving one row per CDR3 protein. The profile shows tens of thousands of distinct CDR3 sequences, approximately 15% of them singletons. This receptor was identified in an adult woman who had mild COVID-19 (a few samples of this study predate the infection). Cell type and time point are not known. Input material: PBMCs or a T cell subset sorted from them (not recorded which). V usage is TRBV5-1 and J usage is TRBJ2-7; 8 positions match TRBD2. CDR3 amino acids: CASSLSLGGEFYEQYF. The CDR3 coding sequence is TGCGCCAGCAGCTTGAGTCTCGGGGGGGAATTCTACGAGCAGTACTTC. The variable domain in full, with the rest retrieved from reference TRBV5-1 and TRBJ2-7, is KAGVTQTPRYLIKTRGQQVTLSCSPISGHRSVSWYQQTPGQGLQFLFEYFSETQRNKGNFPGRFSGRQFSNSRSEMNVSTLELGDSALYLCASSLSLGGEFYEQYFGPGTRLTVT.